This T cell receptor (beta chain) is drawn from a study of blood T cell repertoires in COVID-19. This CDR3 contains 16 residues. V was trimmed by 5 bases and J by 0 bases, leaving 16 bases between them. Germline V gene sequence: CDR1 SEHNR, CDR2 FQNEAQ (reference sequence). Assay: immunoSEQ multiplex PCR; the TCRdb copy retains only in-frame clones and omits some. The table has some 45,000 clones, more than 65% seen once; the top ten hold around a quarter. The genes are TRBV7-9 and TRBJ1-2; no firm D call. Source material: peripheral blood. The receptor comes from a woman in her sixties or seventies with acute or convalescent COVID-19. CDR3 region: CASSDTEQRANYGYTF. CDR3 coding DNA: TGTGCCAGCAGCGATACAGAACAGAGGGCTAACTATGGCTACACCTTC.